This T cell receptor beta chain was recorded in a study of radiation and T cells in renal cell carcinoma. Sample time point: blood 2 weeks post-SBRT. Treatment given: 15 Gy SBRT to primary tumor, nephrectomy 4 weeks later. The tumor was a clear cell renal cell carcinoma. The CDR3 spans 13 residues. Germline loops: CDR1 SNHLY, CDR2 FYNNEI. The V gene end was trimmed by 6 bases and the J gene end by 3 bases; junction bases not matched to a gene: 5. Libraries were prepared by immunoSEQ multiplex PCR; TCRdb keeps only in-frame clonotypes and omits some of them. The data show more than 100,000 clones, with 88% seen just once and around 6% held by the top ten.

This rearrangement joins TRBV2 to TRBJ2-7, with TRBD1 identical over 7 bases. The sequencing used blood, collected from a patient whose treatment included radiotherapy and nephrectomy. This TCR derives from a woman in her 70s with renal cell carcinoma. The CDR3 protein is CASRLDRVYEQYF. The CDR3 nucleotides are TGTGCCAGCAGACTCGACAGGGTCTACGAGCAGTACTTC.